These T cell receptor beta chains were read from a single sample in a study of blood T cell repertoires in COVID-19. Only in-frame clones appear in the TCRdb table, and some are missing; sequencing was by immunoSEQ multiplex PCR. The repertoire includes 100,000 to 150,000 clones, roughly nine tenths of them detected once, and approximately 8% sits in the top ten. Sequenced material: peripheral blood. Receptors were obtained from a man in his sixties or seventies who had recovered from COVID-19. Each CDR3 is given with its conserved first and last residue. Each record gives: V gene, D gene, J gene, CDR3 length, clone size, CDR3 DNA, CDR3 protein. The D gene is left open where the match is weak. Only some rows state a clone size, as once, few, many or a class for expanded clones.

v_gene: TRBV10-1
d_gene: TRBD2
j_gene: TRBJ2-1
len: 14
abundance: once
CDR3nt: TGCGCCAGCAGTCCGGGGGGGTCCTACAATGAGCAGTTCTTC
CDR3aa: CASSPGGSYNEQFF

v_gene: TRBV11-2
d_gene: .
j_gene: TRBJ1-1
len: 13
abundance: .
CDR3nt: TGTGCCAGCAGCTTGTCGGGGAACACTGAAGCTTTCTTT
CDR3aa: CASSLSGNTEAFF

v_gene: TRBV27
d_gene: TRBD2
j_gene: TRBJ2-7
len: 13
abundance: once
CDR3nt: TGTGCCAGCAGGTTAGCGGGCAGCAACGAGCAGTACTTC
CDR3aa: CASRLAGSNEQYF

v_gene: TRBV2
d_gene: .
j_gene: TRBJ2-3
len: 13
abundance: .
CDR3nt: TGTGCCAGCACCCTTGCCGGGATAGATACGCAGTATTTT
CDR3aa: CASTLAGIDTQYF

v_gene: TRBV24-1
d_gene: .
j_gene: TRBJ2-3
len: 16
abundance: once
CDR3nt: TGTGCCACCAGTGACCCCAGCGGGTTTAGCACAGATACGCAGTATTTT
CDR3aa: CATSDPSGFSTDTQYF

v_gene: TRBV18
d_gene: TRBD2
j_gene: TRBJ2-7
len: 18
abundance: once
CDR3nt: TGTGCCAGCTCACCACCAGTACTAGCGGGAGATCCAATCTACGAGCAGTACTTC
CDR3aa: CASSPPVLAGDPIYEQYF

v_gene: TRBV4-3
d_gene: .
j_gene: TRBJ1-3
len: 13
abundance: once
CDR3nt: TGCGCCAGCAGCGAGGCAGCTGGAAACACCATATATTTT
CDR3aa: CASSEAAGNTIYF

v_gene: TRBV5-4
d_gene: TRBD2
j_gene: TRBJ2-3
len: 16
abundance: .
CDR3nt: TGTGCCAGCAGCCGAGGACTAGCGGGAGCTGTAGATACGCAGTATTTT
CDR3aa: CASSRGLAGAVDTQYF

v_gene: TRBV2
d_gene: .
j_gene: TRBJ2-3
len: 11
abundance: .
CDR3nt: TGTGCCAGCAGTCAGGGGCGTACGCAGTATTTT
CDR3aa: CASSQGRTQYF

v_gene: TRBV7-3
d_gene: .
j_gene: TRBJ2-3
len: 13
abundance: .
CDR3nt: TGTGCCAGCAGCTTAGTACAGACAGATACGCAGTATTTT
CDR3aa: CASSLVQTDTQYF

v_gene: TRBV7-2
d_gene: TRBD2
j_gene: TRBJ2-7
len: 14
abundance: .
CDR3nt: TGTGCCAGCAGCCGGACTAGCGGGATGGGTGAGCAGTACTTC
CDR3aa: CASSRTSGMGEQYF

v_gene: TRBV27
d_gene: .
j_gene: TRBJ2-5
len: 13
abundance: .
CDR3nt: TGTGCCAGCAGTCCGACCAGGGGCGAGACCCAGTACTTC
CDR3aa: CASSPTRGETQYF

v_gene: TRBV19
d_gene: TRBD1
j_gene: TRBJ2-7
len: 13
abundance: once
CDR3nt: TGTGCCTCTGGGGGGGACAGGGGAAACGAGCAGTACTTC
CDR3aa: CASGGDRGNEQYF

v_gene: TRBV11-2
d_gene: TRBD2
j_gene: TRBJ2-1
len: 16
abundance: .
CDR3nt: TGTGCCAGCAGCTTAGGGGGACTAGCGGTCGGGAATGAGCAGTTCTTC
CDR3aa: CASSLGGLAVGNEQFF

v_gene: TRBV2
d_gene: TRBD1
j_gene: TRBJ1-1
len: 14
abundance: .
CDR3nt: TGTGCCAGCAGTGAGACAGGGGTGAACACTGAAGCTTTCTTT
CDR3aa: CASSETGVNTEAFF

v_gene: TRBV4-2
d_gene: .
j_gene: TRBJ1-1
len: 17
abundance: .
CDR3nt: TGTGCCAGCAGCCCTGTCAATCGGGGGGGGGCGGACACTGAAGCTTTCTTT
CDR3aa: CASSPVNRGGADTEAFF

v_gene: TRBV3-1/TRBV3-2
d_gene: .
j_gene: TRBJ1-1
len: 16
abundance: .
CDR3nt: TGTGCCAGCAGCCAAGATTGGAGGGCGGCGGGGACTGAAGCTTTCTTT
CDR3aa: CASSQDWRAAGTEAFF

v_gene: TRBV6-5
d_gene: .
j_gene: TRBJ2-5
len: 14
abundance: .
CDR3nt: TGTGCCAGCACAGGGTTCCGTTCCCAAGAGACCCAGTACTTC
CDR3aa: CASTGFRSQETQYF